Below, one T cell receptor (beta chain) is given with its context. RNA amounts of roughly 0.5 to 1 ug underwent reverse transcription with random hexamers. Via MiXCR, TCRdb re-called the immunoSEQ multiplex PCR reads, giving one row per CDR3 protein. The repertoire holds fewer than 80,000 distinct CDR3 sequences, with approximately 96% as singletons. The germline V gene has CDR1 DFQATT and CDR2 SNEGSKA (reference sequence). This CDR3 has 14 amino acids. After removal of 1 base from V and 3 bases from J, the junction contained 0 bases not matched to a gene. TEMRA cells were FACS-enriched, and CD8+ and CD4+ T cells were isolated negatively. This sample is part of a study of CD8 T cells in Susac syndrome.

The sequenced sample was CD8+ T cells from PBMCs. The chain carries TRBV20-1 and TRBJ2-2, with 9 bases matching TRBD2. The sequence was obtained from a human donor with multiple sclerosis. The CDR3 is CSARGLADTGELFF. The CDR3 DNA reads TGCAGTGCTAGAGGACTAGCGGACACCGGGGAGCTGTTTTTT.